A single sample gave rise to the 15 T cell receptor beta chains below, sequenced in a study of molecular identifiers for immune sequencing clone quantification. TCRdb ran MiXCR on the PCR reads and lists one entry per CDR3 protein. Of about half a million distinct CDR3 sequences listed, about 20% are singletons. The sequenced sample consisted of naive CD8+ T cells from blood, with Jurkat cell RNA spiked in. Subset defined: FACS-sorted CD8+CD4-CCR7+CD45RA+ naive T cells. These receptors all stem from a human donor in good health. Some libraries in this study had Jurkat cell RNA spiked in.

This clonotype was picked up many times. V is TRBV25-1 and J is TRBJ2-7; D may match TRBD1 or TRBD2 (5 bases each). Trimming stripped 5 bases from V and 1 base from J, with 9 bases between. Germline V CDR1 and CDR2: MGHDK, SYGVNS. This CDR3 is 13 amino acids long. The DNA for the CDR3 is TGTGCCAGCAGTCACGGGACGTCCTACGAGCAGTACTTC. Translation: CASSHGTSYEQYF.

This clonotype has at least ten counts. The rearrangement uses TRBV11-2 and TRBJ2-7; D possibly uses TRBD1 or TRBD2 (6 bases each). CDR3 length equals 16 residues. Trimming left V 3 bases short and J 3 bases short, with 18 bases between. Germline loops: CDR1 SGHAT, CDR2 FQNNGV. The CDR3 region is CASSFGPGATYYEQYF. DNA for the CDR3: TGTGCCAGCAGCTTTGGTCCGGGGGCCACGTACTACGAGCAGTACTTC.

The chain links TRBV20-1 to TRBJ2-1; the match to TRBD2 covers 7 bases. The CDR3 runs to 16 residues. In germline, CDR1 is DFQATT, CDR2 SNEGSKA (reference sequence). The V segment lost 6 bases and the J segment 6 bases; nucleotides outside the gene matches: 17. The CDR3, as DNA: TGCAGTGCCGCGGCGGCGGTGGGAGGGCCTGGCAATGAGCAGTTCTTC. Translation gives CSAAAAVGGPGNEQFF.

Details on this clonotype: It may be a read error: a sequence one base away is much more abundant. J is TRBJ1-6 and V is TRBV23-1, with 9 nucleotides matching TRBD1. TRBV23-1 is identified as an open reading frame with a role that is uncertain. This CDR3 is built from 18 residues. The ends lost 2 bases at V and 3 bases at J; junction bases unmatched: 8. Written as DNA, the CDR3 is TGCGCCAGCAGTCAAGGCCGGGACAGGGCAAACTATAATTCACCCCTCCACTTT. Amino acid sequence: CASSQGRDRANYNSPLHF.

At least ten counts were recorded for this clonotype. The chain has TRBV4-3 and TRBJ2-5; D remains ambiguous. The V end was cut by 3 bases, the J end by 5 bases, with 13 bases between. CDR1 and CDR2 (germline): LGHNA, YSLEER. The length of the CDR3 is 14 residues. The CDR3 loop reads CASSHKEIGETQYF. The CDR3 nucleotides are TGCGCCAGCAGCCATAAGGAGATAGGGGAGACCCAGTACTTC.

This clonotype was counted ten times or more. The chain couples TRBV28 to TRBJ2-7; 9 positions match TRBD2. This CDR3 is 15 amino acids long. After removal of 6 bases from V and 1 base from J, the junction contained 7 bases not matched to a gene. The germline V gene encodes CDR1 MDHEN and CDR2 SYDVKM. The CDR3: CASSPSLAGSYEQYF. CDR3 in DNA: TGTGCCAGCAGCCCCTCCCTAGCGGGATCCTACGAGCAGTACTTC.

On this clonotype: A junction end diverges from the germline sequence, so it may reflect a read error. V is TRBV30 and J is TRBJ2-3; D is unclear. The germline gives CDR1 GTSNPN, CDR2 SVGIG (reference sequence). CDR3 size: 13 residues. The CDR3 region has the DNA TGTGCCCGGAGTGTAGGAAGCACAGATACGCAGTATTTT. This encodes CARSVGSTDTQYF.

The sample holds many counts of this clonotype. This chain uses TRBV30 with TRBJ2-1; D is perhaps TRBD2 (6 bases). V was shortened by 4 bases and J by 3 bases, with 10 bases between the two germline ends. The CDR3 extends over 13 amino acids. Germline CDR1 reads GTSNPN; CDR2 reads SVGIG (reference sequence). In DNA, the CDR3 is TGTGCCTGGACCTTGGACTACTACAATGAGCAGTTCTTC. Translated, it gives CAWTLDYYNEQFF.

Note on this clonotype: Just one base apart from a much larger clone, this may be a read error. The V call is TRBV28, the J call TRBJ2-1, with 13 bases aligning to TRBD2. This CDR3 has 19 residues. V dropped 4 bases and J dropped 7; count of bases not matched to a gene: 16. Germline-derived CDR1 and CDR2 are MDHEN and SYDVKM. The CDR3 reads CASSSPGLAGKARGNEQFF. CDR3 coding DNA: TGTGCCAGCAGTTCCCCGGGACTAGCGGGGAAAGCACGTGGTAATGAGCAGTTCTTC.

Remarks on this clonotype: This clone may be a read error of a much larger clone one base away. The chain joins TRBV6-5 to TRBJ1-2, with D perhaps TRBD1 (5 bases). The CDR3 has 13 residues. Germline-derived CDR1 and CDR2 are MNHEY and SVGAGI. CDR3 region: CASSYQGWYGCTF. CDR3 bases: TGTGCCAGCAGTTATCAGGGATGGTATGGCTGCACCTTC.

Turning to this clonotype: A much larger clone lies one base from this, so it may be a read error. The chain joins TRBV4-3 to TRBJ2-7; the D gene is possibly TRBD2 (6 bases). This CDR3 is built from 17 residues. Per the germline V gene, CDR1 is LGHNA and CDR2 is YSLEER. CDR3 sequence: CASSQDTEGLLSYEQCF. The CDR3 DNA follows: TGCGCCAGCAGCCAAGATACAGAGGGACTCCTCTCCTACGAGCAGTGCTTC.

The table lists this clonotype with many counts. The chain has TRBV27 and TRBJ1-6; D is unclear. The CDR3 contains 16 residues. The V and J ends lost 5 bases and 0 bases respectively, with 11 bases between them. Germline lookup yields CDR1 MNHEY and CDR2 SMNVEV (reference sequence). CDR3 residues: CASSPTGGSYNSPLHF. CDR3 nucleotides: TGTGCCAGCAGTCCCACGGGAGGCTCCTATAATTCACCCCTCCACTTT.

This clonotype was seen a handful of times. V gene TRBV30 combines with J gene TRBJ1-3; D is uncertain. Germline V lookup: CDR1 GTSNPN, CDR2 SVGIG (reference sequence). The CDR3 is 14 amino acids. Between the trimmed V and J ends, which lost 2 bases and 3 bases, there was a span of 11 bases. CDR3 in DNA: TGTGCCTGGAGTCCCACCAGCTATGGAAACACCATATATTTT. It yields the protein CAWSPTSYGNTIYF.

The table lists this clonotype with many counts. J is TRBJ2-3 and V is TRBV27; D remains ambiguous. Trimming took off 3 bases at V and 2 bases at J, with 15 bases between the two ends. In germline, CDR1 is MNHEY, CDR2 SMNVEV (reference sequence). The CDR3 extends over 16 amino acids. CDR3 in amino acids: CASSFLGVTDTDTQYF. The DNA of the CDR3 is TGTGCCAGCAGTTTTCTTGGTGTCACTGACACAGATACGCAGTATTTT.

A few counts support this clonotype. The chain combines TRBV21-1 with TRBJ2-1. TRBV21-1 is classified as a pseudogene. This CDR3 contains 16 residues. CDR3 in amino acids: CASSKGASDLYNEQFF. The DNA of the CDR3 is TGTGCCAGCAGCAAAGGGGCTAGCGACCTCTACAATGAGCAGTTCTTC.